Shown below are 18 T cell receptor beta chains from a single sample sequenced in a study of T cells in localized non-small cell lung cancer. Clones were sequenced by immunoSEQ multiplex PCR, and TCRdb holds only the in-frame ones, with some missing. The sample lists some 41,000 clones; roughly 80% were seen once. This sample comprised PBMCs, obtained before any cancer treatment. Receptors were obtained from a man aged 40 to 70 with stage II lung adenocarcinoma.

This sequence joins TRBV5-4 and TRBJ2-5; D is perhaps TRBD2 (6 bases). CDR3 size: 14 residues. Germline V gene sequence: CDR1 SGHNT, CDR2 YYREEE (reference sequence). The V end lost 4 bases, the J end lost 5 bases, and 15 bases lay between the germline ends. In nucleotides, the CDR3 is TGTGCCAGCAGCCTCCCCTCAGGGAGGGAGACCCAGTACTTC. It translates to CASSLPSGRETQYF.

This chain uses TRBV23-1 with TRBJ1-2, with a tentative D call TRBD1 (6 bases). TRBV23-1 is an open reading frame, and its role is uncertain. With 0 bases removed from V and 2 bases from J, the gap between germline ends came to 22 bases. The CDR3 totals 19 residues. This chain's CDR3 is CASSQSKQGSPPSNYGYTF. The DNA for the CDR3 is TGCGCCAGCAGTCAATCGAAACAGGGAAGTCCTCCCTCGAACTATGGCTACACCTTC.

CDR3 DNA sequence: TGTGCCAGTCCGACTAGCGCGCACACAGATACGCAGTATTTT. It codes for CASPTSAHTDTQYF. The V and J genes are TRBV27 and TRBJ2-3; 8 positions agree with TRBD2. V shed 9 bases, J shed 2 bases, and the junction held 7 bases outside the gene matches. CDR3 length equals 14 residues. Germline values: CDR1 MNHEY, CDR2 SMNVEV (reference sequence).

CDR3 amino acids: CASSMKGTEKLFF. The CDR3 DNA is TGTGCCAGTAGTATGAAAGGAACGGAAAAACTGTTTTTT. The genes are TRBV19 and TRBJ1-4; D is unresolved. Trimming pared 3 bases from V and 8 bases from J, leaving 10 bases between. CDR1 and CDR2 from the germline V gene are LNHDA and SQIVND (reference sequence). This CDR3 has 13 amino acids.

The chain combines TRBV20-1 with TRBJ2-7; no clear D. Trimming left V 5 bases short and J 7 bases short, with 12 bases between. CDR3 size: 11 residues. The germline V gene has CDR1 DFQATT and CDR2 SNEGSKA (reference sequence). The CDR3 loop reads CSAPIAGEQYF. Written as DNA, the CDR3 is TGCAGTGCTCCGATCGCAGGTGAGCAGTACTTC.

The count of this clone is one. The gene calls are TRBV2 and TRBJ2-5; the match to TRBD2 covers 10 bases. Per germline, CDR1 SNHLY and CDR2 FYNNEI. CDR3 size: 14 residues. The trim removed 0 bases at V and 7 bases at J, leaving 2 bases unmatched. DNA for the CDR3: TGTGCCAGCAGTGAAGCAGAGCGGGGGGGGACCCAGTACTTC. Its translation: CASSEAERGGTQYF. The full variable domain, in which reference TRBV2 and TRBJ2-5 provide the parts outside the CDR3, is EPEVTQTPSHQVTQMGQEVILRCVPISNHLYFYWYRQILGQKVEFLVSFYNNEISEKSEIFDDQFSVERPDGSNFTLKIRSTKLEDSAMYFCASSEAERGGTQYFGPGTRLLVL.

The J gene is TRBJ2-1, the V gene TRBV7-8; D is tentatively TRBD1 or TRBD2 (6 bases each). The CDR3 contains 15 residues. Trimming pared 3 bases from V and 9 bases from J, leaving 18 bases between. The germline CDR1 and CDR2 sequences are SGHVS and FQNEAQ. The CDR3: CASSLRGEASSEQFF. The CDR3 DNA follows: TGTGCCAGCAGCTTGAGGGGGGAGGCGTCCAGTGAGCAGTTCTTC.

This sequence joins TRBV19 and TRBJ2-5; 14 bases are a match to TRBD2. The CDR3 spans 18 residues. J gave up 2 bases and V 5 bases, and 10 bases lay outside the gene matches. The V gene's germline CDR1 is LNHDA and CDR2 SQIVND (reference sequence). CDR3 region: CASSPRLAGGPEQETQYF. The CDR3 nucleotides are TGTGCCAGTAGTCCTCGACTAGCGGGAGGGCCGGAACAAGAGACCCAGTACTTC.

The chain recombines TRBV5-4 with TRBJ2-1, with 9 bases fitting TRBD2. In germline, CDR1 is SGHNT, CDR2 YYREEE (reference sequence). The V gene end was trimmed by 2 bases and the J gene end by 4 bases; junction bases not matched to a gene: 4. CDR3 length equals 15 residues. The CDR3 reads CASSFRLADYNEQFF. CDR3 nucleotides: TGTGCCAGCAGCTTCAGACTAGCGGATTACAATGAGCAGTTCTTC.

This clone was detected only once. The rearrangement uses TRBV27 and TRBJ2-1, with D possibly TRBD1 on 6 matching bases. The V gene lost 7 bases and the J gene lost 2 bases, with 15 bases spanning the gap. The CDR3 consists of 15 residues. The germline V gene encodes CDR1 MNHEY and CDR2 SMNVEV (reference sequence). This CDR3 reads CASTMRGNAYNEQFF. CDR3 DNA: TGTGCCAGCACTATGAGGGGGAACGCCTACAATGAGCAGTTCTTC.

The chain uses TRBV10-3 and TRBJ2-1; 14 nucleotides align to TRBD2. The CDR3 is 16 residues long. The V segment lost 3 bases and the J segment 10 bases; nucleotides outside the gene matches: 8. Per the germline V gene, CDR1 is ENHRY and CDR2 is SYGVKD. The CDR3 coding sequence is TGTGCCATCAGTGATGAGACTAGCGGGAGGGCCGACGAGCAGTTCTTC. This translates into CAISDETSGRADEQFF.

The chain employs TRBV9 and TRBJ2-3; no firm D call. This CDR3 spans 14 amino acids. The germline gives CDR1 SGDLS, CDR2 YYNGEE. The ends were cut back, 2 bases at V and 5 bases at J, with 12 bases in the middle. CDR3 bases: TGTGCCAGCAGCGTGGACCTTCGACGAGATACGCAGTATTTT. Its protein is CASSVDLRRDTQYF.

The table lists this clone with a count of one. Here the CDR3 DNA reads TGTGCCAGTAGTATAAGCCTAGCGGGATCCAAAAACATTCAGTACTTC. Translated, it gives CASSISLAGSKNIQYF. The J gene is TRBJ2-4, the V gene TRBV19, with 9 bases aligning to TRBD2. Germline CDR1 reads LNHDA; CDR2 reads SQIVND (reference sequence). The CDR3 covers 16 residues. V was pared by 2 bases and J by 2 bases, with 4 bases of the junction left unmatched.

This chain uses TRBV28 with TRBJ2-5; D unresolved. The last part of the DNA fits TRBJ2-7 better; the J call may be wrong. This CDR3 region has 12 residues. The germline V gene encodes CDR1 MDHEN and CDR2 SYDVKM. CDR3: CASSSRYYEQYF. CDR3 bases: TGTGCCAGCAGTTCCCGTTACTACGAGCAGTACTTC.

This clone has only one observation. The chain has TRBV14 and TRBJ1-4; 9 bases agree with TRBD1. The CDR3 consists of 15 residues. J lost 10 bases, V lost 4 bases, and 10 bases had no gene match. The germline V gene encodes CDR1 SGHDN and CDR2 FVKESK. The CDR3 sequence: CASSRYRGQGGKLFF. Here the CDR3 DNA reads TGTGCCAGCAGCCGGTACCGGGGACAGGGTGGAAAACTGTTTTTT.

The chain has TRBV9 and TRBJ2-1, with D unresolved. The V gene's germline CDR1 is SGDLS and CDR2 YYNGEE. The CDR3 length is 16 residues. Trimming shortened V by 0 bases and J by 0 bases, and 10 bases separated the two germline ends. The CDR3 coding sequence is TGTGCCAGCAGCGTAGTATCAGACGGCTCCTACAATGAGCAGTTCTTC. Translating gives CASSVVSDGSYNEQFF.

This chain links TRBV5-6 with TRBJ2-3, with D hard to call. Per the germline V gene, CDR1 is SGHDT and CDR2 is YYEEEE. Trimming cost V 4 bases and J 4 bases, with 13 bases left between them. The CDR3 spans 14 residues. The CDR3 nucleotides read TGTGCCAGCAGCCCTCATCCTGGGGCAGATACGCAGTATTTT. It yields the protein CASSPHPGADTQYF.

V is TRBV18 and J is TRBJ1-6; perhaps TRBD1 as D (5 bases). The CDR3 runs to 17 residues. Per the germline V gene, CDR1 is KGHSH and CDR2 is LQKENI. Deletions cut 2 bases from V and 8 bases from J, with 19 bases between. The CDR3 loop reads CASSPREGTLGHSPLHF. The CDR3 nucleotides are TGTGCCAGCTCACCAAGGGAGGGGACGTTGGGGCATTCACCCCTCCACTTT. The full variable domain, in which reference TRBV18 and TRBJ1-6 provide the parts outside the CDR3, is NAGVMQNPRHLVRRRGQEARLRCSPMKGHSHVYWYRQLPEEGLKFMVYLQKENIIDESGMPKERFSAEFPKEGPSILRIQQVVRGDSAAYFCASSPREGTLGHSPLHFGNGTRLTVT.